This T cell receptor beta chain emerged from a study of blood T cell repertoires in COVID-19. Study information: Samples came from the United States, Italy and Spain, spanning acute and convalescent COVID-19. PBMCs, B-cell-depleted T cells, or T cells were the source of the cDNA or gDNA that made up the material.

As handled by the study authors: Reference gene primer amplification gave nucleated cell count estimates. The table came from immunoSEQ multiplex PCR; TCRdb's copy has only in-frame clones and leaves some out. V, J and clone size reflect that table, while D and trimming were determined from the DNA. The sample yields some 200,000 clones, roughly 86% seen once. The V end was cut by 5 bases, the J end by 2 bases, with 18 bases between. The CDR3 extends over 16 amino acids. Germline CDR1 reads LNHDA; CDR2 reads SQIVND (reference sequence). This TCR derives from a woman at least 80 years old in a cohort sampled during active or convalescent COVID-19. The chain recombines TRBV19 with TRBJ1-2; possible D gene TRBD1, 6 bases. The sequencing input was peripheral blood. The CDR3 loop is CASSSRAEGENYGYTF. In DNA form, the CDR3 reads TGTGCCAGTAGTTCTAGGGCCGAGGGGGAAAACTATGGCTACACCTTC.